This is a list of T cell receptor beta chains from one sample in a study of shared clonotypes between healthy human individuals. Repertoires were generated with immunoSEQ multiplex PCR, while TCRdb's copy carries only in-frame clones and drops some. Of about 580,000 clones in the sample, 95% to 98% were seen once. The sample consisted of naive CD8+ T cells sorted from blood. Receptors originate from a man younger than 45 in good health. Both conserved end residues are trimmed from each CDR3.

J gene: TRBJ1-2; V gene: TRBV27; CDR3 protein: ASSAQGDYGYT
J gene: TRBJ2-1; V gene: TRBV7-6; CDR3 protein: ASSLGQGYNEQF
J gene: TRBJ2-7; V gene: TRBV2; CDR3 protein: ASSDRSYEQY
J gene: TRBJ2-3; V gene: TRBV28; CDR3 protein: ASSWVIVGRSATDTQY
J gene: TRBJ1-2; V gene: TRBV6-4; CDR3 protein: ASSDPSEAFYGYT
J gene: TRBJ2-7; V gene: TRBV7-9; CDR3 protein: ASSPGTSYEQY
J gene: TRBJ1-5; V gene: TRBV11-2; CDR3 protein: ASSLGRQGSNQPQH
J gene: TRBJ2-2; V gene: TRBV5-4; CDR3 protein: ASSLREYPGELF
J gene: TRBJ1-5; V gene: TRBV27; CDR3 protein: ASSLSSGEVNQPQH
J gene: TRBJ2-7; V gene: TRBV7-5; CDR3 protein: VRSPWTSRYEQY
J gene: TRBJ2-3; V gene: TRBV7-8; CDR3 protein: ASSLALAGPVADTQY
J gene: TRBJ2-2; V gene: TRBV30; CDR3 protein: ASRLWGGELF
J gene: TRBJ1-5; V gene: TRBV28; CDR3 protein: ASSLSPGITGNQPQH
J gene: TRBJ1-2; V gene: TRBV11-2; CDR3 protein: ASSLVVGYT
J gene: TRBJ2-7; V gene: TRBV5-4; CDR3 protein: ASSLVGQVGEQY
J gene: TRBJ1-2; V gene: TRBV6-6; CDR3 protein: ASSPARSGGDYGYT
J gene: TRBJ1-1; V gene: TRBV5-1; CDR3 protein: ASSLPGQGRTEAF
J gene: TRBJ2-7; V gene: TRBV5-6; CDR3 protein: ASRGGTEQY
J gene: TRBJ1-5; V gene: TRBV29-1; CDR3 protein: SVEGEGQPQH
J gene: TRBJ2-7; V gene: TRBV7-2; CDR3 protein: ASSRGQGDYEQY
J gene: TRBJ2-5; V gene: TRBV11-3; CDR3 protein: ASSRGTTGTQY
J gene: TRBJ2-7; V gene: TRBV7-9; CDR3 protein: ASSPPLPGQGAYEQY
J gene: TRBJ2-7; V gene: TRBV5-1; CDR3 protein: ASSASSYEQY
J gene: TRBJ1-3; V gene: TRBV6-5; CDR3 protein: ASSYSEDGNTIY
J gene: TRBJ2-3; V gene: TRBV15; CDR3 protein: ATSSRGQGSDTQY
J gene: TRBJ2-5; V gene: TRBV7-9; CDR3 protein: APFELADQETQY
J gene: TRBJ2-7; V gene: TRBV4-3; CDR3 protein: ASSQGQGDYEQY
J gene: TRBJ2-3; V gene: TRBV11-2; CDR3 protein: ASSGLAGTSTDTQY
J gene: TRBJ2-1; V gene: TRBV27; CDR3 protein: ASSDGYNEQF
J gene: TRBJ1-1; V gene: TRBV7-9; CDR3 protein: ASSLERFTALGTEAF
J gene: TRBJ2-7; V gene: TRBV2; CDR3 protein: ASSPAGGIEQY
J gene: TRBJ1-2; V gene: TRBV4-2; CDR3 protein: ASSPWALGANYGYT
J gene: TRBJ2-1; V gene: TRBV5-1; CDR3 protein: ASSLRGGNEQF